The next 27 T cell receptor beta chains were all read from a single sample in a study of post-analysis software for immune sequencing data. Whole-study findings and limits: The study found TRBV5-6, TRBV5-1 and TRBV20-1 among roughly 5 TRBV segments more frequent in patients than controls.

These receptors lack a known antigen. Researchers reported that TCR beta cDNA libraries carried unique molecular identifiers. TCRdb analysed the PCR reads with MiXCR anew, one entry per CDR3 protein. Of about 540,000 distinct CDR3 sequences in the sample, around a third were seen once. The sequenced sample was blood. Receptors originate from a girl younger than 18 with multiple sclerosis.

This clonotype was detected only once. The chain employs TRBV7-9 and TRBJ1-1, with TRBD1 as a possible D gene (6 bases). Germline lookup yields CDR1 SEHNR and CDR2 FQNEAQ (reference sequence). The germline V and J ends were trimmed by 11 bases and 1 base, with 11 bases remaining between them. CDR3 length equals 12 residues. CDR3 loop: CAQQGGNTEAFF. DNA for the CDR3: TGTGCCCAACAGGGTGGGAACACTGAAGCTTTCTTT.

The chain has TRBV7-8 and TRBJ1-4, with D possibly being TRBD1 (6 bases). V lost 4 bases, J lost 7 bases, and 28 bases lay in between. Germline loops: CDR1 SGHVS, CDR2 FQNEAQ. This CDR3 has 19 residues. CDR3 protein: CASSSRPTGLEVRGEKLFF. The CDR3 coding sequence is TGTGCCAGCAGCTCGAGGCCCACAGGGCTAGAAGTTCGGGGTGAAAAACTGTTTTTT.

This clonotype occurred once. Since the CDR3 does not end with the conserved phenylalanine or tryptophan, this likely comes from a read error. The chain employs TRBV20-1 and TRBJ1-2; D perhaps matches TRBD1 (6 bases). Germline CDR1 reads DFQATT; CDR2 reads SNEGSKA (reference sequence). V was pared by 7 bases and J by 4 bases, with 10 bases between. The CDR3 extends over 11 amino acids. The CDR3 bases are TGCAGTGAGAGGGGGTTCTATGGCTACACCGTC. Amino acids: CSERGFYGYTV.

This clonotype has just a few counts. The chain is built from TRBV7-3 and TRBJ2-7, with 11 nucleotides matching TRBD1. The J call may be in error: the DNA end matches TRBJ2-5 better. Germline-derived CDR1 and CDR2 are SGHTA and FQGTGA. The CDR3 contains 16 residues. The DNA for the CDR3 is TGTGCCAGCAGCTTAATGGGACAGGGGGGCTCAGAGACCCAGTACTTC. This codes for CASSLMGQGGSETQYF.

This clonotype was found a few times. The chain uses TRBV5-1 and TRBJ2-5; perhaps TRBD2 as D (6 bases). V lost 0 bases to trimming and J lost 1 base, with 10 bases between them. This CDR3 comprises 15 residues. Germline V gene lookup returns CDR1 SGHRS and CDR2 YFSETQ. The CDR3 DNA is TGCGCCAGCAGCTTGGGAGGGGAGGTCCAAGAGACCCAGTACTTC. Translated: CASSLGGEVQETQYF.

The gene calls are TRBV20-1 and TRBJ2-5, with 9 bases that match TRBD2. This CDR3 contains 16 residues. CDR1 and CDR2 (germline): DFQATT, SNEGSKA (reference sequence). Germline trimming cut 1 base from V and 7 bases from J; bases unmatched to any gene: 13. CDR3 in amino acids: CSARVPAGGPEGTQYF. The CDR3 DNA sequence: TGCAGTGCTAGAGTTCCAGCGGGGGGCCCTGAGGGGACCCAGTACTTC.

The gene calls are TRBV14 and TRBJ2-7; 7 bases map to TRBD2. The better agreement between TRBJ2-5 and the DNA end casts doubt on the J call. Germline CDR1 and CDR2: SGHDN and FVKESK. The CDR3 totals 15 residues. CDR3 protein: CASSQEGLSRETQYF. CDR3 sequence (DNA): TGTGCCAGCAGCCAAGAGGGACTATCTAGGGAGACCCAGTACTTC.

This rearrangement joins TRBV7-6 to TRBJ2-5; 10 bases are shared with TRBD2. V dropped 3 bases and J dropped 4; count of bases not matched to a gene: 5. CDR1 is SGHVS, CDR2 FNYEAQ, per germline. This CDR3 region has 15 residues. The CDR3 coding sequence is TGTGCCAGCAGCTTTAGCGGGGGGATCCGAGAGACCCAGTACTTC. Translating gives CASSFSGGIRETQYF.

In this sample, this clonotype turned up a few times. This sequence joins TRBV9 and TRBJ2-3, with TRBD2 matching 7 bases. The CDR3 has 17 amino acids. V lost 0 bases to trimming and J lost 2 bases; unmatched junction nucleotides: 9. Germline CDR1 and CDR2: SGDLS and YYNGEE. For the CDR3, the DNA is TGTGCCAGCAGCGTAGTCGGGAGCGGGACTCCCACAGATACGCAGTATTTT. Residues: CASSVVGSGTPTDTQYF.

The rearrangement joins TRBV5-1 to TRBJ2-1, with TRBD2 matching over 9 bases. Germline V lookup: CDR1 SGHRS, CDR2 YFSETQ. The CDR3 runs 14 residues. Losses at the gene ends were 9 bases for V and 7 bases for J; bases not matched to a gene: 11. Written as DNA, the CDR3 is TGCGCCAACATGCGCGGGGGGGCTCCTAATGAGCAGTTCTTC. Its protein product is CANMRGGAPNEQFF.

This clonotype was seen a handful of times. The J gene is TRBJ1-1, the V gene TRBV20-1; possibly TRBD1 for D (5 bases). Trimming left V 5 bases short and J 0 bases short, with 10 bases between. Germline V gives CDR1 DFQATT, CDR2 SNEGSKA (reference sequence). The CDR3 sequence is 13 residues long. The CDR3 DNA sequence: TGCAGTGCTTGGAGGGGCATGAACACTGAAGCTTTCTTT. Its protein product is CSAWRGMNTEAFF.

The chain is built from TRBV6-5 and TRBJ2-1; the D gene is possibly TRBD1 (5 bases). Per the germline V gene, CDR1 is MNHEY and CDR2 is SVGAGI. V dropped 6 bases and J dropped 5 bases, with 11 bases sitting between them. CDR3 length equals 13 residues. DNA for the CDR3: TGTGCCAGCAGCACGACAGTTAACAATGAGCAGTTCTTC. It codes for CASSTTVNNEQFF.

This clonotype was observed a few times. CDR3 protein: CAIGGRRETQYF. CDR3 nucleotides: TGTGCCATCGGGGGCAGAAGGGAGACCCAGTACTTC. This chain uses TRBV10-3 with TRBJ2-5, with D perhaps matching TRBD1 (6 bases). The CDR3 is 12 amino acids. Trimming shortened V by 8 bases and J by 5 bases, and 12 bases separated the two germline ends. Germline CDR1 reads ENHRY; CDR2 reads SYGVKD.

The chain employs TRBV20-1 and TRBJ1-2; D not certain. This CDR3 contains 14 residues. Trimming shortened V by 5 bases and J by 2 bases, and 15 bases separated the two germline ends. Germline V CDR1 and CDR2: DFQATT, SNEGSKA (reference sequence). CDR3 coding DNA: TGCAGTGCTTCCCCTCACCAGGAAAACTATGGCTACACCTTC. Translation: CSASPHQENYGYTF.

There are many counts of this clonotype. The J gene is TRBJ2-5, the V gene TRBV6-6; D may be TRBD1 (6 bases). The CDR3 totals 13 residues. CDR1 is MNHNY, CDR2 SVGAGI, per germline (reference sequence). Trimming removed 6 bases at V and 5 bases at J, with 13 bases between. The CDR3 protein is CASSGRGRETQYF. The CDR3 nucleotides are TGTGCCAGCAGCGGCAGGGGTCGCGAGACCCAGTACTTC.

This chain uses TRBV10-3 with TRBJ2-5; a possible D gene is TRBD1 (5 bases). The CDR3 sequence is 14 residues long. CDR1 is ENHRY and CDR2 is SYGVKD in the germline V gene. V lost 4 bases and J 2 bases, leaving 11 bases between the germline ends. The DNA for the CDR3 is TGTGCCATCAGTGTGGGTACAGGACAAGAGACCCAGTACTTC. It is translated as CAISVGTGQETQYF.

The rearrangement links TRBV5-5 to TRBJ1-1; no definite D call. The CDR3 extends over 15 amino acids. CDR1 is SGHKS and CDR2 is YYEKEE in the germline V gene (reference sequence). V was cut by 0 bases and J by 2 bases, with 11 bases left in between. This CDR3 is CASSLVGGRNTEAFF. CDR3 DNA: TGTGCCAGCAGCTTGGTAGGTGGAAGAAACACTGAAGCTTTCTTT.

The chain links TRBV11-2 to TRBJ2-2, with D unresolved. CDR1 SGHAT and CDR2 FQNNGV come from the germline V gene. The V end was cut by 2 bases, the J end by 0 bases, with 10 bases between. The CDR3 is made up of 16 amino acids. CDR3 DNA: TGTGCCAGCAGCTTAATAGGGCAGTCGAACACCGGGGAGCTGTTTTTT. Its translation: CASSLIGQSNTGELFF.

The table lists this clonotype with a few counts. This sequence joins TRBV6-4 and TRBJ1-2; tentatively, D is TRBD1 (5 bases). From germline, CDR1 is MRHNA and CDR2 SNTAGT. CDR3 size: 16 residues. V lost 5 bases and J 1 base, leaving 17 bases between the germline ends. The CDR3 nucleotides read TGTGCCAGCAGTCTCGCAGGGCCCCCCTTTAACTATGGCTACACCTTC. Protein sequence: CASSLAGPPFNYGYTF.

This clonotype was found a few times. The chain combines TRBV7-9 with TRBJ1-5; D is uncertain. The germline gives CDR1 SEHNR, CDR2 FQNEAQ (reference sequence). V lost 5 bases and J lost 6, with 17 bases in between. This CDR3 has 15 residues. The CDR3 loop is CASSPDGRISQPQHF. The CDR3 DNA reads TGTGCCAGCAGCCCCGACGGGAGAATCAGTCAGCCCCAGCATTTT.

The chain combines TRBV15 with TRBJ2-7; 7 bases match TRBD1. Germline CDR1 is LNHNV and CDR2 is YYDKDF (reference sequence). After removal of 0 bases from V and 3 bases from J, the junction contained 11 bases not matched to a gene. The CDR3 extends over 17 amino acids. For the CDR3, the DNA is TGTGCCACCAGCAGAGATTTTTTTGGGACAGTAGACTACGAGCAGTACTTC. Amino acids: CATSRDFFGTVDYEQYF.

Only a few counts were recorded for this clonotype. The chain uses TRBV7-9 and TRBJ1-1; 7 positions agree with TRBD1. Per the germline V gene, CDR1 is SEHNR and CDR2 is FQNEAQ (reference sequence). The CDR3 is made up of 14 amino acids. The junction had 4 bases not matched to a gene; V was cut back by 1 base and J by 5 bases. Here the CDR3 DNA reads TGTGCCAGCAGCTTAGAAACAGGGGTTACTGAAGCTTTCTTT. This translates into CASSLETGVTEAFF.

Here the CDR3 reads CSVEREDRDYEQYF. CDR3 DNA sequence: TGCAGCGTTGAGCGGGAAGACAGAGACTACGAGCAGTACTTC. The genes are TRBV29-1 and TRBJ2-5, with D perhaps matching TRBD2 (6 bases). The J call may be faulty, since TRBJ2-7 better matches the DNA end. The CDR3 covers 14 residues. From germline, CDR1 is SQVTM and CDR2 ANQGSEA.

The chain has TRBV9 and TRBJ1-2; perhaps TRBD1 as D (5 bases). V was trimmed by 4 bases and J by 5 bases, leaving 12 bases between them. CDR3 size: 13 residues. Germline V gene data show CDR1 as SGDLS and CDR2 as YYNGEE. CDR3 coding DNA: TGTGCCAGCAGCCCTACGGACATGTATGGCTACACCTTC. It specifies CASSPTDMYGYTF.

The sample holds a few counts of this clonotype. The chain uses TRBV9 and TRBJ2-6; D is uncertain. CDR1 and CDR2 (germline): SGDLS, YYNGEE. The CDR3 loop spans 18 amino acids. Trimming took off 4 bases at V and 0 bases at J, with 17 bases between the two ends. The CDR3 DNA reads TGTGCCAGCAGCCCTGACCCTCCCCCACTCTCTGGGGCCAACGTCCTGACTTTC. This encodes CASSPDPPPLSGANVLTF.

At least ten counts were recorded for this clonotype. The chain couples TRBV5-1 to TRBJ2-7, with a possible D match to TRBD1 (6 bases). Between the trimmed V and J ends, which lost 6 bases and 3 bases, there was a span of 10 bases. The CDR3 sequence is 12 residues long. The germline V gene has CDR1 SGHRS and CDR2 YFSETQ. Written as DNA, the CDR3 is TGCGCCAGCATGGACAGTCTCTACGAGCAGTACTTC. It specifies CASMDSLYEQYF.

The chain employs TRBV29-1 and TRBJ1-1; the D is unclear. Trimming removed 7 bases from V and 4 bases from J, with 13 bases in between. The CDR3 runs to 12 residues. CDR1 and CDR2 (germline): SQVTM, ANQGSEA. The CDR3 reads CSAGGRSTEAFF. In DNA, the CDR3 is TGCAGCGCCGGTGGAAGGAGCACTGAAGCTTTCTTT.